The 27 T cell receptor beta chains reported below all come from one sample, sequenced in a study of T-cell reconstitution after alpha-beta-depleted transplantation in children. Preparation of the TCRbeta library involved a method that used unique molecular identifiers. TCRdb independently ran MiXCR on the PCR reads; one entry per CDR3 protein. The data contain 240,000 or so distinct CDR3 sequences, under 9.5% of them seen just once; the ten biggest clones take up 6% to 7%. The starting material was PBMCs, mostly from graft donor cells, obtained 180 days after TCRalphabeta/CD19-depleted stem cell transplant. The origin of the receptors is a male patient aged 10 to 17 who had a stem cell transplant for acute lymphoblastic leukemia, so the T cells may come from the graft donor.

This clonotype was observed many times. V is TRBV5-1 and J is TRBJ2-2, with 14 bases lining up with TRBD2. Unmatched junction bases numbered 3, after V lost 3 bases and J lost 5 bases. The germline V gene encodes CDR1 SGHRS and CDR2 YFSETQ. The CDR3 runs 16 residues. CDR3 region: CASSSGLAGVTGELFF. CDR3 DNA sequence: TGCGCCAGCAGCTCGGGACTAGCGGGGGTTACCGGGGAGCTGTTTTTT. Full variable domain (outside the CDR3, taken from reference TRBV5-1 and TRBJ2-2): KAGVTQTPRYLIKTRGQQVTLSCSPISGHRSVSWYQQTPGQGLQFLFEYFSETQRNKGNFPGRFSGRQFSNSRSEMNVSTLELGDSALYLCASSSGLAGVTGELFFGEGSRLTVL.

This clonotype was recorded at least ten times. The V call is TRBV29-1, the J call TRBJ2-2, with 8 bases aligning to TRBD2. CDR1 is SQVTM, CDR2 ANQGSEA, per germline. The CDR3 contains 14 residues. V dropped 4 bases and J dropped 4; count of bases not matched to a gene: 5. CDR3 in amino acids: CSVVAGGPTGELFF. CDR3 sequence (DNA): TGCAGCGTTGTGGCGGGGGGCCCCACCGGGGAGCTGTTTTTT.

This clonotype has at least ten counts. This rearrangement joins TRBV20-1 to TRBJ1-5; the D is unclear. V lost 6 bases and J lost 3, with 12 bases in between. CDR1 is DFQATT and CDR2 is SNEGSKA in the germline V gene (reference sequence). CDR3 length: 13 amino acids. CDR3 DNA sequence: TGCAGTGCCTCGAGGGTCCCCAATCAGCCCCAGCATTTT. It codes for CSASRVPNQPQHF.

In this sample, this clonotype turned up many times. The rearrangement joins TRBV7-9 to TRBJ2-2; 11 bases align to TRBD2. Germline assignment: CDR1 SEHNR and CDR2 FQNEAQ (reference sequence). The CDR3 sequence is 17 residues long. The ends lost 0 bases at V and 4 bases at J; junction bases unmatched: 4. The CDR3 sequence is CASSLARGLAVTGELFF. DNA of the CDR3: TGTGCCAGCAGCTTAGCGCGGGGACTAGCGGTCACCGGGGAGCTGTTTTTT.

This clonotype has at least ten counts. Here the CDR3 reads CASRRTGRNTEAFF. Here the CDR3 DNA reads TGTGCCAGCAGACGGACAGGGCGGAACACTGAAGCTTTCTTT. This chain uses TRBV12-3 or TRBV12-4 with TRBJ1-1, with TRBD1 matching 8 bases. CDR3 length: 14 residues. Trimming cost V 6 bases and J 1 base; bases outside gene matches: 4.

This clonotype was counted many times. The rearrangement links TRBV28 to TRBJ1-2; 9 nucleotides align to TRBD1. Germline-derived CDR1 and CDR2 are MDHEN and SYDVKM. V lost 4 bases to trimming and J lost 3 bases; unmatched junction nucleotides: 6. This CDR3 comprises 15 residues. In nucleotides, the CDR3 is TGTGCCAGCAGTTCCATGGACAGGGGAGACTATGGCTACACCTTC. It yields the protein CASSSMDRGDYGYTF.

This clonotype was observed at least ten times. The genes are TRBV4-2 and TRBJ2-1, with TRBD2 identical over 10 bases. The CDR3 sequence is 16 residues long. Trimming removed 4 bases from V and 6 bases from J; junction bases left unmatched: 9. Per germline, CDR1 LGHNA and CDR2 YNFKEQ. CDR3 sequence: CASSPGLAEIFNEQFF. In DNA, the CDR3 is TGTGCCAGCAGCCCAGGACTAGCGGAGATCTTCAATGAGCAGTTCTTC.

At least ten counts were recorded for this clonotype. The rearrangement joins TRBV20-1 to TRBJ2-7; D is undetermined. The CDR3 loop spans 11 amino acids. The germline V gene has CDR1 DFQATT and CDR2 SNEGSKA (reference sequence). With 1 base removed from V and 4 bases from J, the gap between germline ends came to 5 bases. The chain's CDR3 is CSARVGYEQYF. The CDR3 DNA sequence: TGCAGTGCTAGAGTGGGGTACGAGCAGTACTTC.

In its sample, this clonotype was seen many times. The chain couples TRBV11-2 to TRBJ1-1; D remains ambiguous. The germline CDR1 and CDR2 sequences are SGHAT and FQNNGV. Trimming stripped 5 bases from V and 1 base from J, with 23 bases between. The CDR3 runs 18 residues. The CDR3 sequence is CASSPLPGVLWENTEAFF. The DNA for the CDR3 is TGTGCCAGCAGCCCCCTGCCCGGGGTCCTCTGGGAGAACACTGAAGCTTTCTTT.

This clonotype occurred many times. This chain joins TRBV5-1 and TRBJ2-7; weak D call: TRBD2 (6 bases). This CDR3 is 15 amino acids long. Deletions cut 0 bases from V and 2 bases from J, with 12 bases between. The germline V gene encodes CDR1 SGHRS and CDR2 YFSETQ. The CDR3 loop reads CASSLGKGGPYEQYF. CDR3 bases: TGCGCCAGCAGCTTGGGTAAGGGAGGTCCCTACGAGCAGTACTTC.

This clonotype appeared many times. This chain connects TRBV7-9 to TRBJ2-7; D perhaps matches TRBD1 (5 bases). Germline assignment: CDR1 SEHNR and CDR2 FQNEAQ (reference sequence). The V gene lost 5 bases and the J gene lost 6 bases, with 11 bases spanning the gap. CDR3 length equals 12 residues. This chain's CDR3 is CASSIGAPEQYF. Here the CDR3 DNA reads TGTGCCAGCAGCATAGGGGCCCCCGAGCAGTACTTC.

This clonotype was detected ten times or more. This chain joins TRBV5-6 and TRBJ1-5, with TRBD1 matching 7 bases. Looked up from germline, CDR1 is SGHDT and CDR2 is YYEEEE. CDR3 length equals 17 residues. V shed 1 base and J 0 bases; nucleotides not matched to a gene: 7. CDR3 residues: CASSLNRGTYSNQPQHF. CDR3 DNA: TGTGCCAGCAGCTTGAACAGGGGCACGTATAGCAATCAGCCCCAGCATTTT. Combining the CDR3 with reference TRBV5-6 and TRBJ1-5 gives the whole variable domain DAGVTQSPTHLIKTRGQQVTLRCSPKSGHDTVSWYQQALGQGPQFIFQYYEEEERQRGNFPDRFSGHQFPNYSSELNVNALLLGDSALYLCASSLNRGTYSNQPQHFGDGTRLSIL.

CDR3 sequence: CASSKGLAGRHSGANVLTF. The CDR3 nucleotides are TGTGCCAGTAGCAAGGGGCTAGCGGGGCGACACTCTGGGGCCAACGTCCTGACTTTC. The rearrangement links TRBV19 to TRBJ2-6; 9 nucleotides align to TRBD2. The germline V gene has CDR1 LNHDA and CDR2 SQIVND (reference sequence). CDR3 length: 19 residues. The V gene end was trimmed by 6 bases and the J gene end by 0 bases; junction bases not matched to a gene: 12. Looking up the rest from reference TRBV19 and TRBJ2-6 gives the full variable domain: DGGITQSPKYLFRKEGQNVTLSCEQNLNHDAMYWYRQDPGQGLRLIYYSQIVNDFQKGDIAEGYSVSREKKESFPLTVTSAQKNPTAFYLCASSKGLAGRHSGANVLTFGAGSRLTVL.

The sample holds many counts of this clonotype. V and J are TRBV6-5 and TRBJ2-3; TRBD2 matches 7 bases. The V gene end was trimmed by 8 bases and the J gene end by 0 bases; junction bases not matched to a gene: 8. CDR3 length: 15 amino acids. The V gene's germline CDR1 is MNHEY and CDR2 SVGAGI. The CDR3 region is CASRLWGGSTDTQYF. CDR3 nucleotide sequence: TGTGCCAGCCGCCTGTGGGGGGGTAGCACAGATACGCAGTATTTT.

There are many counts of this clonotype. The V and J genes are TRBV28 and TRBJ2-7, with TRBD1 matching 8 bases. Germline V lookup: CDR1 MDHEN, CDR2 SYDVKM. CDR3 length equals 14 residues. Losses at the gene ends were 6 bases for V and 1 base for J; bases not matched to a gene: 5. CDR3 sequence (DNA): TGTGCCAGCAGAGACAGGGGTGGGTCCTACGAGCAGTACTTC. Protein sequence: CASRDRGGSYEQYF.

The table lists this clonotype with many counts. The chain carries TRBV5-4 and TRBJ1-2, with D unclear. Per germline, CDR1 SGHNT and CDR2 YYREEE (reference sequence). V lost 4 bases, J lost 0 bases, and 7 bases lay in between. This CDR3 contains 13 residues. For the CDR3, the DNA is TGTGCCAGCAGCCTACACACTAACTATGGCTACACCTTC. This encodes CASSLHTNYGYTF.

This clonotype was observed many times. This sequence joins TRBV7-9 and TRBJ2-5; D perhaps matches TRBD2 (6 bases). In germline, CDR1 is SEHNR, CDR2 FQNEAQ (reference sequence). The CDR3 extends over 16 amino acids. V lost 0 bases and J lost 4, with 15 bases in between. For the CDR3, the DNA is TGTGCCAGCAGCTTAGCCTCCGGGAGAAGGGGAGAGACCCAGTACTTC. Translation gives CASSLASGRRGETQYF.

This clonotype was counted at least ten times. This chain links TRBV7-2 with TRBJ1-2, with D hard to call. CDR3 size: 10 residues. CDR1 is SGHTA and CDR2 is FQGNSA in the germline V gene. Trimming left V 8 bases short and J 5 bases short, with 6 bases between. DNA of the CDR3: TGTGCCAGCGATGTTTATGGCTACACCTTC. Translated: CASDVYGYTF.

Ten or more counts support this clonotype. The genes are TRBV27 and TRBJ1-5; the D gene is possibly TRBD1 (5 bases). From germline, CDR1 is MNHEY and CDR2 SMNVEV (reference sequence). There are 15 residues in the CDR3. V dropped 0 bases and J dropped 1 base, with 7 bases sitting between them. CDR3 sequence (DNA): TGTGCCAGCAGTTTATCGGGACGGAGCAATCAGCCCCAGCATTTT. It is translated as CASSLSGRSNQPQHF.

In this sample, this clonotype turned up many times. V gene TRBV12-3 or TRBV12-4 combines with J gene TRBJ2-7, with D unresolved. The CDR3 is 14 amino acids. The V end lost 3 bases, the J end lost 2 bases, and 11 bases lay between the germline ends. The CDR3 is CASSLGLTAYEQYF. CDR3 nucleotides: TGTGCCAGCAGTTTGGGTCTGACCGCCTACGAGCAGTACTTC.

This clonotype was picked up many times. The chain's CDR3 is CASSPGGQDEKLFF. The CDR3 nucleotides are TGCGCCAGCAGCCCCGGGGGCCAGGATGAAAAACTGTTTTTT. The genes are TRBV10-1 and TRBJ1-4; weak D call: TRBD1 (6 bases). The CDR3 covers 14 residues. V lost 6 bases and J lost 6, with 14 bases in between. Germline assignment: CDR1 WNHNN and CDR2 SYGVQD (reference sequence).

Regarding this clonotype: With a much larger clone just one base away, this may be a read error. The rearrangement uses TRBV6-1 and TRBJ1-3; D is possibly TRBD1 (6 bases). This CDR3 comprises 15 residues. The germline gives CDR1 MNHNS, CDR2 SASEGT. CDR3 amino acids: CAGSSTGSDGNTIYF. The CDR3 DNA reads TGTGCCGGCAGTAGCACAGGGTCCGATGGAAACACCATATATTTT.

This clonotype was detected ten times or more. This chain links TRBV5-1 with TRBJ1-2, with D possibly matching TRBD1 (6 bases). CDR1 is SGHRS, CDR2 YFSETQ, per germline. Deletions cut 0 bases from V and 7 bases from J, with 19 bases between. The CDR3 sequence is 16 residues long. CDR3 DNA: TGCGCCAGCAGCTTGGTATTAGGGGACAAAGCGGTTGGCTACACCTTC. Protein product: CASSLVLGDKAVGYTF.

This clonotype was seen at least ten times. The chain combines TRBV6-2 or TRBV6-3 with TRBJ1-2; 7 positions match TRBD1. After removal of 6 bases from V and 1 base from J, the junction contained 14 bases not matched to a gene. The CDR3 has 17 amino acids. The germline CDR1 and CDR2 sequences are MNHEY and SVGEGT. DNA for the CDR3: TGTGCCAGCAGGCGTGGGACAGTCGCACTCCTTAACTATGGCTACACCTTC. It translates to CASRRGTVALLNYGYTF.

The table lists this clonotype with many counts. The chain joins TRBV7-9 to TRBJ2-1; TRBD1 agrees at 9 bases. V lost 1 base, J lost 7 bases, and 5 bases stayed unmatched. Germline CDR1 and CDR2: SEHNR and FQNEAQ (reference sequence). This CDR3 is 15 amino acids long. CDR3 sequence (DNA): TGTGCCAGCAGCTTAGAACAGGGGGCGCCGAATGAGCAGTTCTTC. Protein sequence: CASSLEQGAPNEQFF.

In nucleotides, the CDR3 is TGTGCCAGCAGTCGACCGGGACCCTACGAGCAGTACTTC. It encodes CASSRPGPYEQYF. The chain joins TRBV12-3 or TRBV12-4 to TRBJ2-7; possibly TRBD1 or TRBD2 for D (5 bases each). Trimming removed 5 bases at V and 2 bases at J, with 10 bases between. CDR3 length: 13 amino acids.

In its sample, this clonotype was seen many times. The J gene is TRBJ2-1, the V gene TRBV12-3 or TRBV12-4, with no clear D. The CDR3 consists of 14 residues. V gave up 4 bases and J gave up 3 bases, with 10 bases separating them. CDR3 DNA: TGTGCCAGCAGTTCAAATTGGAACTACAATGAGCAGTTCTTC. Translating gives CASSSNWNYNEQFF.